The rows below give T cell receptor beta chains drawn from one sample of a study of blood T cell repertoires in COVID-19. The repertoire was sequenced with immunoSEQ multiplex PCR; TCRdb's copy has only in-frame clones and lacks some. The sample contains around 300,000 clones, 90% of which appear only once. Sequenced material: peripheral blood. The source is a woman aged 25 to 39 with COVID-19, enrolled during active disease. Both conserved end residues are part of each CDR3. A D gene is named only where the DNA matches it firmly. Clone size appears in some rows only: once, few, many, or a class for an expanded clone.

cdr3_aa: CASSKTGGTEAFF
cdr3_nt: TGTGCCAGCAGCAAGACAGGGGGAACTGAAGCTTTCTTT
d_call: TRBD1
j_call: TRBJ1-1
clone_size: -
v_call: TRBV12-3/TRBV12-4

cdr3_aa: CASSFGQYGYTF
cdr3_nt: TGTGCCAGCAGTTTTGGGCAGTATGGCTACACCTTC
d_call: -
j_call: TRBJ1-2
clone_size: -
v_call: TRBV12-3/TRBV12-4

cdr3_aa: CASSQQGYGYTF
cdr3_nt: TGTGCCAGCAGCCAACAGGGATATGGCTACACCTTC
d_call: -
j_call: TRBJ1-2
clone_size: -
v_call: TRBV11-2

cdr3_aa: CASSRTGFVEFF
cdr3_nt: TGTGCCAGCAGCAGGACAGGGTTTGTGGAGTTCTTC
d_call: TRBD1
j_call: TRBJ2-1
clone_size: -
v_call: TRBV6-5

cdr3_aa: CASSAAGRSGEQYF
cdr3_nt: TGTGCCAGCAGCGCTGCCGGGAGAAGCGGCGAGCAGTACTTC
d_call: -
j_call: TRBJ2-7
clone_size: -
v_call: TRBV9

cdr3_aa: CASSLSRLGKEKETQYF
cdr3_nt: TGTGCCAGCAGTTTGTCCCGACTAGGGAAAGAAAAAGAGACCCAGTACTTC
d_call: -
j_call: TRBJ2-5
clone_size: -
v_call: TRBV27

cdr3_aa: CASSQDPGTVSEQFF
cdr3_nt: TGTGCCAGCAGCCAAGATCCCGGGACAGTTTCTGAGCAGTTCTTC
d_call: TRBD1
j_call: TRBJ2-1
clone_size: -
v_call: TRBV4-2

cdr3_aa: CASSSLDSGRRTGELFF
cdr3_nt: TGTGCCAGCAGTTCACTAGATAGCGGGAGACGAACCGGGGAGCTGTTTTTT
d_call: TRBD2
j_call: TRBJ2-2
clone_size: -
v_call: TRBV28

cdr3_aa: CASSRPSGLYEKLFF
cdr3_nt: TGTGCCAGCAGCCGCCCCTCCGGACTCTATGAAAAACTGTTTTTT
d_call: -
j_call: TRBJ1-4
clone_size: -
v_call: TRBV9

cdr3_aa: CASSQNRGKEEQYF
cdr3_nt: TGCGCCAGCAGCCAAAACCGGGGAAAGGAGGAGCAGTACTTC
d_call: -
j_call: TRBJ2-7
clone_size: -
v_call: TRBV4-1

cdr3_aa: CATSRGRQGATGNTIYF
cdr3_nt: TGTGCCACCAGCAGAGGTCGACAGGGGGCAACTGGAAACACCATATATTTT
d_call: TRBD1
j_call: TRBJ1-3
clone_size: few
v_call: TRBV15

cdr3_aa: CASSLLRLPGDNEQFF
cdr3_nt: TGTGCCAGCAGCCTCCTTAGGCTACCAGGGGATAATGAGCAGTTCTTC
d_call: -
j_call: TRBJ2-1
clone_size: -
v_call: TRBV9

cdr3_aa: CAWSVAVGLAGGLGGELFF
cdr3_nt: TGTGCCTGGAGTGTAGCAGTGGGACTAGCGGGAGGCCTGGGCGGGGAGCTGTTTTTT
d_call: TRBD2
j_call: TRBJ2-2
clone_size: -
v_call: TRBV30

cdr3_aa: CASSYSLAGITDTQYF
cdr3_nt: TGTGCCAGCAGTTACTCACTAGCGGGGATCACAGATACGCAGTATTTT
d_call: TRBD2
j_call: TRBJ2-3
clone_size: -
v_call: TRBV6-6

cdr3_aa: CASSLDLGTVETQYF
cdr3_nt: TGTGCCAGCAGCTTAGATCTCGGTACCGTAGAGACCCAGTACTTC
d_call: -
j_call: TRBJ2-5
clone_size: -
v_call: TRBV11-2

cdr3_aa: CASSLPGFEKLFF
cdr3_nt: TGTGCCAGCAGCTTACCAGGTTTTGAAAAACTGTTTTTT
d_call: -
j_call: TRBJ1-4
clone_size: -
v_call: TRBV7-9

cdr3_aa: CATSDPGPRNTGELFF
cdr3_nt: TGTGCCACCAGTGACCCTGGGCCCCGGAACACCGGGGAGCTGTTTTTT
d_call: -
j_call: TRBJ2-2
clone_size: -
v_call: TRBV24-1

cdr3_aa: CATSRGGPPYEQYF
cdr3_nt: TGTGCCACCAGTCGCGGGGGACCCCCCTACGAGCAGTACTTC
d_call: TRBD2
j_call: TRBJ2-7
clone_size: -
v_call: TRBV24-1

cdr3_aa: CAWSETSTDTQYF
cdr3_nt: TGTGCCTGGAGCGAGACTAGCACAGATACGCAGTATTTT
d_call: -
j_call: TRBJ2-3
clone_size: -
v_call: TRBV30

cdr3_aa: CASTGSYTDTQYF
cdr3_nt: TGTGCCAGCACTGGGAGTTATACAGATACGCAGTATTTT
d_call: -
j_call: TRBJ2-3
clone_size: -
v_call: TRBV6-6

cdr3_aa: CASSPSGSPNEQFF
cdr3_nt: TGTGCCAGCAGCCCTAGCGGGAGTCCCAATGAGCAGTTCTTC
d_call: TRBD2
j_call: TRBJ2-1
clone_size: once
v_call: TRBV7-3

cdr3_aa: CASSIRQESSGNTIYF
cdr3_nt: TGTGCCAGTAGTATCCGACAGGAAAGCTCTGGAAACACCATATATTTT
d_call: -
j_call: TRBJ1-3
clone_size: -
v_call: TRBV19

cdr3_aa: CASSLGQAPYEQYF
cdr3_nt: TGCGCCAGCAGCTTGGGACAGGCCCCCTACGAGCAGTACTTC
d_call: -
j_call: TRBJ2-7
clone_size: -
v_call: TRBV5-1

cdr3_aa: CASSLALTGPETQYF
cdr3_nt: TGTGCCAGCAGCTTAGCACTCACAGGGCCAGAGACCCAGTACTTC
d_call: -
j_call: TRBJ2-5
clone_size: -
v_call: TRBV5-5

cdr3_aa: CASSSMPGFTYGYTF
cdr3_nt: TGTGCCAGCAGCTCCATGCCGGGGTTTACCTATGGCTACACCTTC
d_call: -
j_call: TRBJ1-2
clone_size: -
v_call: TRBV7-9

cdr3_aa: CASSHPPLAGSNTGELFF
cdr3_nt: TGTGCCAGCAGCCACCCCCCCTTAGCGGGATCGAACACCGGGGAGCTGTTTTTT
d_call: TRBD2
j_call: TRBJ2-2
clone_size: -
v_call: TRBV3-1/TRBV3-2

cdr3_aa: CAIGGQNSNQPQHF
cdr3_nt: TGTGCCATCGGGGGACAGAATAGCAATCAGCCCCAGCATTTT
d_call: TRBD1
j_call: TRBJ1-5
clone_size: -
v_call: TRBV10-3

cdr3_aa: CASTREAYNEQFF
cdr3_nt: TGTGCCAGCACGCGGGAGGCCTACAATGAGCAGTTCTTC
d_call: TRBD2
j_call: TRBJ2-1
clone_size: -
v_call: TRBV2

cdr3_aa: CAWKASGEKLFF
cdr3_nt: TGTGCCTGGAAAGCCTCAGGGGAAAAACTGTTTTTT
d_call: -
j_call: TRBJ1-4
clone_size: -
v_call: TRBV30

cdr3_aa: CASRTGLAGNTGELFF
cdr3_nt: TGTGCCAGCAGGACGGGACTAGCGGGAAACACCGGGGAGCTGTTTTTT
d_call: TRBD2
j_call: TRBJ2-2
clone_size: -
v_call: TRBV2

cdr3_aa: CASSPLRAGAFF
cdr3_nt: TGTGCCAGCAGTCCCCTTCGGGCAGGGGCTTTCTTT
d_call: -
j_call: TRBJ1-1
clone_size: few
v_call: TRBV12-3/TRBV12-4

cdr3_aa: CASSLGDTEAFF
cdr3_nt: TGTGCCAGCAGCTTGGGAGACACTGAAGCTTTCTTT
d_call: -
j_call: TRBJ1-1
clone_size: -
v_call: TRBV5-5

cdr3_aa: CASGGETGADYGYTF
cdr3_nt: TGTGCCAGCGGCGGGGAGACAGGGGCGGACTATGGCTACACCTTC
d_call: TRBD1
j_call: TRBJ1-2
clone_size: -
v_call: TRBV7-9

cdr3_aa: CATSFRTVNTGELFF
cdr3_nt: TGTGCCACCAGCTTTCGGACTGTAAACACCGGGGAGCTGTTTTTT
d_call: -
j_call: TRBJ2-2
clone_size: -
v_call: TRBV15

cdr3_aa: CASSPSVNTGELFF
cdr3_nt: TGCGCCAGCAGCCCTTCGGTAAACACCGGGGAGCTGTTTTTT
d_call: -
j_call: TRBJ2-2
clone_size: -
v_call: TRBV4-1

cdr3_aa: CASSLRRQGANYGYTF
cdr3_nt: TGTGCCAGCAGCTTGCGGCGGCAGGGTGCTAACTATGGCTACACCTTC
d_call: -
j_call: TRBJ1-2
clone_size: once
v_call: TRBV5-6

cdr3_aa: CASSNPELGNQPQHF
cdr3_nt: TGTGCCAGTAGTAATCCCGAACTCGGGAATCAGCCCCAGCATTTT
d_call: -
j_call: TRBJ1-5
clone_size: -
v_call: TRBV19